A single sample is the source of the 8 T cell receptor beta chains below, sequenced in a study of monozygotic twins with cystic fibrosis (dated by TCRdb to the early 2020s). The library was built by means of the immunoSEQ multiplex PCR assay. The source is immuneACCESS, and TCRdb retained only in-frame sequences with V and J called. Part of the clones is not carried over; for the studies checked, unresolved V genes explain less than half of this, and the remainder is unexplained. This sample holds 30,000 or so clones; approximately 97% were observed only once. The leading ten clones occupy around 0.17% of the sample. Sequencing was carried out using blood. The receptor set was obtained from a girl aged 2-10 years with cystic fibrosis.

V usage is TRBV4-1 and J usage is TRBJ2-1; 8 bases align to TRBD2. The CDR3 runs 15 residues. V was clipped by 0 bases and J by 8 bases; unmatched bases: 6. The germline CDR1 and CDR2 sequences are MGHRA and YSYEKL. This chain's CDR3 is CASSQEAGDNYEQFF. CDR3 DNA: TGCGCCAGCAGCCAAGAAGCGGGAGATAATTATGAGCAGTTCTTC.

CDR3 DNA sequence: TGCAGCGCTACTAGCAAGGATTACTTC. The encoded protein is CSATSKDYF. This chain connects TRBV29-1 to TRBJ2-5; TRBD2 is a possible D gene (6 bases). Germline values: CDR1 SQVTM, CDR2 ANQGSEA. CDR3 length equals 9 residues. Trimming took off 7 bases at V and 14 bases at J, with 14 bases between the two ends. Full variable domain (rest looked up from reference TRBV29-1 and TRBJ2-5): SAVISQKPSRDICQRGTSLTIQCQVDSQVTMMFWYRQQPGQSLTLIATANQGSEATYESGFVIDKFPISRPNLTFSTLTVSNMSPEDSSIYLCSATSKDYFGPGTRLLVL.

This chain links TRBV7-9 with TRBJ1-4; D remains unclear. V was clipped by 2 bases and J by 7 bases, with 11 bases between them. The germline V gene has CDR1 SEHNR and CDR2 FQNEAQ (reference sequence). This CDR3 is built from 14 residues. CDR3 nucleotides: TGTGCCAGCAGCTTATTCGGTGGAGGTGAAAAACTGTTTTTT. Amino acids: CASSLFGGGEKLFF.

This sequence joins TRBV27 and TRBJ1-2, with D unresolved. CDR1 is MNHEY, CDR2 SMNVEV, per germline (reference sequence). V was shortened by 6 bases and J by 4 bases, with 9 bases between the two germline ends. This CDR3 comprises 12 residues. The CDR3, as DNA: TGTGCCAGCAGAGGGTTGGGCTATGGCTACACCTTC. It specifies CASRGLGYGYTF.

In this sample, this clone turned up once. This chain uses TRBV7-2 with TRBJ1-1, with D unresolved. CDR3 length equals 11 residues. Germline values: CDR1 SGHTA, CDR2 FQGNSA. With 2 bases removed from V and 5 bases from J, the gap between germline ends came to 3 bases. The CDR3 DNA follows: TGTGCCAGCAGCTTAAGAACTGAAGCTTTCTTT. It specifies CASSLRTEAFF.

The chain uses TRBV19 and TRBJ2-7; D uncertain. The CDR3 is 11 amino acids. V was shortened by 5 bases and J by 5 bases, with 7 bases between the two germline ends. Germline lookup yields CDR1 LNHDA and CDR2 SQIVND (reference sequence). The CDR3 spells CASSSNDEQYF. CDR3 DNA: TGTGCCAGTAGTTCGAATGACGAGCAGTACTTC.

The chain carries TRBV10-3 and TRBJ2-7; no clear D gene. V was shortened by 6 bases and J by 3 bases, with 18 bases between the two germline ends. The CDR3 is 15 residues long. The V gene's germline CDR1 is ENHRY and CDR2 SYGVKD. This CDR3 reads CAISGPGTANYEQYF. The DNA for the CDR3 is TGTGCCATCAGCGGCCCCGGCACGGCGAACTACGAGCAGTACTTC.

The CDR3 DNA sequence: TGTGCCTGCTCCTATCGTGAGCAGTTCTTC. Amino acids: CACSYREQFF. The genes are TRBV30 and TRBJ2-1; D remains ambiguous. This CDR3 comprises 10 residues. Trimming removed 6 bases from V and 9 bases from J, with 9 bases in between. Germline CDR1 is GTSNPN and CDR2 is SVGIG (reference sequence).